The 2 T cell receptor beta chains below come from one sample, sequenced in a study of T cell responses to AZD1222 COVID-19 vaccine. The method was immunoSEQ multiplex PCR; TCRdb's version includes in-frame clones alone and lacks a portion of them. The table lists 110,000 to 150,000 clones, 92% of them singletons. Material: peripheral blood, obtained 28 days after the second AZD1222 dose. These receptors came from an adult who received the AZD1222 COVID-19 vaccine.

The rearrangement uses TRBV6-6 and TRBJ1-2; D gene uncertain. Germline assignment: CDR1 MNHNY and CDR2 SVGAGI (reference sequence). V lost 11 bases and J 3 bases, leaving 16 bases between the germline ends. CDR3 length equals 13 residues. The CDR3 DNA sequence: TGTGCCTCCACGGACCAGTGGTACTATGGCTACACCTTC. Protein product: CASTDQWYYGYTF.

The chain uses TRBV7-9 and TRBJ1-1; D not certain. Germline CDR1 and CDR2: SEHNR and FQNEAQ (reference sequence). CDR3 length: 15 amino acids. V was clipped by 5 bases and J by 5 bases, with 18 bases between them. CDR3 bases: TGTGCCAGCAGCCCAAATTCGACACGGATGACTGAAGCTTTCTTT. Translating gives CASSPNSTRMTEAFF.